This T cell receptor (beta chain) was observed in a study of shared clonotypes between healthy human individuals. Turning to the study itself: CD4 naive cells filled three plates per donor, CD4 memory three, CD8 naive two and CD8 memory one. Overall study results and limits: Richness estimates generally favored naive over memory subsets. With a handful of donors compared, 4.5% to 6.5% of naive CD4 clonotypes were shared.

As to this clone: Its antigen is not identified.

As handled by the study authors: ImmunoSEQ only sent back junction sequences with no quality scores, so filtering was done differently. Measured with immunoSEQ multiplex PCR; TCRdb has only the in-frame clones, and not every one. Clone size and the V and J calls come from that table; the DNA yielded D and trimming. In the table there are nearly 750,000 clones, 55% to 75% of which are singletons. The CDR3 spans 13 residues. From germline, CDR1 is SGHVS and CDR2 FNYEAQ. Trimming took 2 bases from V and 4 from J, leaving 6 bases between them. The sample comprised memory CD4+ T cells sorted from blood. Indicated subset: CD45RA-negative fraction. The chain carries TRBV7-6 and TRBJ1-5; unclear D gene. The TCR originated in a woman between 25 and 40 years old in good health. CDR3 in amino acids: CASSLRTNQPQHF. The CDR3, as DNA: TGTGCCAGCAGCTTAAGGACTAATCAGCCCCAGCATTTT.